The 26 T cell receptor beta chains presented below share a single source sample, sequenced in a study of T cell responses to AZD1222 COVID-19 vaccine. Sequencing was performed with immunoSEQ multiplex PCR; in TCRdb, only in-frame clones are kept and a portion is missing. The sample lists about 190,000 clones, about 87% seen once, with less than 3% in the top ten. Sequenced material: peripheral blood, taken on day 0 of MenACWY control vaccination. The source of these receptors is an adult in good health.

V gene TRBV25-1 combines with J gene TRBJ1-2, with D hard to call. The V gene lost 5 bases and the J gene lost 8 bases, with 18 bases spanning the gap. The CDR3 length is 14 residues. From germline, CDR1 is MGHDK and CDR2 SYGVNS. The CDR3 is CASSLTGGRGGYTF. The CDR3 DNA follows: TGTGCCAGCAGTCTAACGGGCGGGCGAGGGGGCTACACCTTC.

CDR3: CSVEADRGWTSSVTQYF. CDR3 DNA: TGCAGCGTTGAAGCAGACAGGGGGTGGACTAGTAGTGTTACGCAGTATTTT. The V and J genes are TRBV29-1 and TRBJ2-3; TRBD1 aligns across 9 bases. The CDR3 is 17 residues long. Germline V gene lookup returns CDR1 SQVTM and CDR2 ANQGSEA. V lost 1 base and J lost 8; bases outside the gene matches: 16.

CDR3 amino acids: CASSPEIFSTDTQYF. The CDR3 DNA is TGCGCCAGCAGCCCGGAGATCTTTAGCACAGATACGCAGTATTTT. The rearrangement uses TRBV5-1 and TRBJ2-3, with D hard to call. The germline V gene has CDR1 SGHRS and CDR2 YFSETQ. The CDR3 runs 15 residues. Between the trimmed V and J ends, which lost 4 bases and 0 bases, there was a span of 12 bases.

The chain uses TRBV18 and TRBJ1-1; D uncertain. Germline V lookup: CDR1 KGHSH, CDR2 LQKENI. There are 15 residues in the CDR3. V lost 0 bases and J lost 1, with 9 bases in between. Here the CDR3 reads CASSPPSQPNTEAFF. The CDR3 DNA reads TGTGCCAGCTCACCACCCTCCCAGCCGAACACTGAAGCTTTCTTT.

The chain couples TRBV7-9 to TRBJ2-7; the D gene could be TRBD1 or TRBD2 (5 bases each). Trimming left V 5 bases short and J 0 bases short, with 11 bases between. The CDR3 consists of 14 residues. The germline V gene encodes CDR1 SEHNR and CDR2 FQNEAQ (reference sequence). Here the CDR3 DNA reads TGTGCCAGCAGCCGAAGGGACCGCTCCTACGAGCAGTACTTC. Amino acids: CASSRRDRSYEQYF. Supplemented by reference TRBV7-9 and TRBJ2-7, the full variable domain reads DTGVSQNPRHKITKRGQNVTFRCDPISEHNRLYWYRQTLGQGPEFLTYFQNEAQLEKSRLLSDRFSAERPKGSFSTLEIQRTEQGDSAMYLCASSRRDRSYEQYFGPGTRLTVT.

V is TRBV7-2 and J is TRBJ1-2; 11 positions agree with TRBD1. This CDR3 is 18 amino acids long. The germline V gene has CDR1 SGHTA and CDR2 FQGNSA. J gave up 7 bases and V 0 bases, and 13 bases lay outside the gene matches. CDR3 residues: CASSLARMYGQGAPGYTF. The CDR3, as DNA: TGTGCCAGCAGCTTAGCGAGGATGTATGGACAGGGGGCGCCTGGCTACACCTTC.

V usage is TRBV2 and J usage is TRBJ2-1; 7 positions match TRBD2. This CDR3 spans 16 amino acids. CDR1 is SNHLY, CDR2 FYNNEI, per germline. V trimming: 4 bases; J trimming: 6 bases; junction bases outside the gene matches: 12. CDR3 sequence reads: CASSAPGGRVGNEQFF. CDR3 nucleotide sequence: TGTGCCAGCAGTGCCCCCGGGGGGAGGGTGGGCAATGAGCAGTTCTTC.

The J gene is TRBJ1-2, the V gene TRBV29-1, with 8 nucleotides matching TRBD1. The length of the CDR3 is 14 residues. V shed 4 bases and J 8 bases; nucleotides not matched to a gene: 12. Germline V gene lookup returns CDR1 SQVTM and CDR2 ANQGSEA. The CDR3 protein is CSVVETGATYGYTF. The CDR3 DNA reads TGCAGCGTTGTGGAGACAGGGGCGACCTACGGCTACACCTTC.

This CDR3 reads CSVRFPAGMNYEQYF. The CDR3 region has the DNA TGCAGCGTTCGATTCCCGGCAGGGATGAACTACGAGCAGTACTTC. The rearrangement joins TRBV29-1 to TRBJ2-7; tentative D call: TRBD1 (5 bases). Per germline, CDR1 SQVTM and CDR2 ANQGSEA. Between the trimmed V and J ends, which lost 5 bases and 3 bases, there was a span of 20 bases. The CDR3 has 15 residues.

This chain uses TRBV5-1 with TRBJ1-3, with a weak D call TRBD1 (5 bases). The CDR3 loop spans 15 amino acids. Per germline, CDR1 SGHRS and CDR2 YFSETQ. V was clipped by 5 bases and J by 2 bases, with 14 bases between them. The CDR3 DNA reads as TGCGCCAGCAGGGGGGACCTCGCGGCTGGAAACACCATATATTTT. Translating gives CASRGDLAAGNTIYF.

The V gene is TRBV28, the J gene TRBJ1-4; 7 bases are shared with TRBD1. This CDR3 has 18 residues. Germline loops: CDR1 MDHEN, CDR2 SYDVKM. Losses at the gene ends were 6 bases for V and 2 bases for J; bases not matched to a gene: 15. DNA of the CDR3: TGTGCCAGCAGAACCCTAAGGCTGCCGGGACAGACTAATGAAAAACTGTTTTTT. This sequence encodes CASRTLRLPGQTNEKLFF.

V is TRBV6-1 and J is TRBJ1-1, with 9 bases aligning to TRBD1. The CDR3 is made up of 13 amino acids. Germline V gene sequence: CDR1 MNHNS, CDR2 SASEGT. Trimming cost V 6 bases and J 4 bases; bases outside gene matches: 3. The CDR3 nucleotides read TGTGCCAGCAGGGGACAGGGTCCCACTGAAGCTTTCTTT. Protein sequence: CASRGQGPTEAFF.

Note on this clone: This same CDR3 is encoded by further DNA sequences in the sample. The rearrangement uses TRBV9 and TRBJ1-1; D ambiguous. Germline loops: CDR1 SGDLS, CDR2 YYNGEE. V was trimmed by 0 bases and J by 0 bases, leaving 3 bases between them. The CDR3 has 13 amino acids. The CDR3, as DNA: TGTGCCAGCAGCGTAGGCATGAACACTGAAGCTTTCTTT. Translating it yields CASSVGMNTEAFF.

The genes are TRBV10-2 and TRBJ2-2, with D possibly being TRBD1 (6 bases). Between the trimmed V and J ends, which lost 4 bases and 3 bases, there was a span of 9 bases. The CDR3 runs 14 residues. Germline loops: CDR1 WSHSY, CDR2 SAAADI. In DNA, the CDR3 is TGCGCCAGCAGTGTCCAGGGGTACACCGGGGAGCTGTTTTTT. This translates into CASSVQGYTGELFF.

The chain recombines TRBV7-7 with TRBJ1-2; 9 bases line up with TRBD1. CDR1 and CDR2 (germline): SSHAT, FNYEAQ (reference sequence). The CDR3 runs 17 residues. J was trimmed by 4 bases and V by 6 bases; bases with no gene match: 15. CDR3 residues: CASRTGQGGLGTYGYTF. The CDR3 DNA is TGTGCCAGCAGGACGGGACAGGGAGGTTTGGGGACCTATGGCTACACCTTC.

This chain links TRBV14 with TRBJ2-2, with D possibly TRBD1 on 5 matching bases. Germline values: CDR1 SGHDN, CDR2 FVKESK. Between the trimmed V and J ends, which lost 5 bases and 7 bases, there was a span of 29 bases. The CDR3 spans 19 residues. The CDR3 loop reads CASSRPGGAPKTKIGELFF. The CDR3 bases are TGTGCCAGCAGCAGACCAGGTGGGGCCCCAAAAACAAAAATCGGGGAGCTGTTTTTT.

The rearrangement joins TRBV3-1 (or the pseudogene TRBV3-2) to TRBJ2-1; D gene uncertain. Germline lookup yields CDR1 LGHDT and CDR2 YNNKEL (reference sequence). V was cut by 6 bases and J by 6 bases, with 21 bases left in between. The CDR3 sequence is 16 residues long. The DNA for the CDR3 is TGTGCCAGCAGTGGCCATCTAGAAGGAAAACGCAATGAGCAGTTCTTC. This codes for CASSGHLEGKRNEQFF.

V and J are TRBV28 and TRBJ1-1, with 9 bases fitting TRBD1. V trimming: 6 bases; J trimming: 2 bases; junction bases outside the gene matches: 7. Germline CDR1 reads MDHEN; CDR2 reads SYDVKM. CDR3 length: 15 residues. CDR3 coding DNA: TGTGCCAGCAGAGGGACAGGGTTTGTAAACACTGAAGCTTTCTTT. Translation: CASRGTGFVNTEAFF.

The V and J genes are TRBV2 and TRBJ1-2; 9 positions match TRBD1. This CDR3 is built from 16 residues. The germline V gene has CDR1 SNHLY and CDR2 FYNNEI. Trimming cost V 4 bases and J 1 base; bases outside gene matches: 7. The CDR3 DNA sequence: TGTGCCAGCAGTGTAATCGGGACAGGGATTAACTATGGCTACACCTTC. Translated: CASSVIGTGINYGYTF.

The V and J genes are TRBV6-5 and TRBJ2-7; 11 bases agree with TRBD2. The V segment lost 0 bases and the J segment 0 bases; nucleotides outside the gene matches: 1. The CDR3 length is 16 residues. Germline V gene data show CDR1 as MNHEY and CDR2 as SVGAGI. The CDR3 nucleotides are TGTGCCAGCAGTTACTCTAGCGGGGGGGCCTCCTACGAGCAGTACTTC. Amino acid sequence: CASSYSSGGASYEQYF.

This clone was recorded once. The chain uses TRBV6-4 and TRBJ2-3; D is ambiguous. The CDR3 length is 14 residues. CDR1 is MRHNA and CDR2 is SNTAGT in the germline V gene. Trimming shortened V by 2 bases and J by 2 bases, and 8 bases separated the two germline ends. This CDR3 reads CASSDRPDTDTQYF. The CDR3 DNA sequence: TGTGCCAGCAGTGACCGGCCTGACACAGATACGCAGTATTTT.

The chain combines TRBV30 with TRBJ2-7; maybe TRBD1 (6 bases). CDR3 size: 12 residues. Looked up from germline, CDR1 is GTSNPN and CDR2 is SVGIG (reference sequence). Trimming took 2 bases from V and 2 from J, leaving 7 bases between them. DNA for the CDR3: TGTGCCTGGAGTAGGGACACCTACGAGCAGTACTTC. This encodes CAWSRDTYEQYF.

V is TRBV4-3 and J is TRBJ1-1; 8 nucleotides agree with TRBD1. Germline values: CDR1 LGHNA, CDR2 YSLEER. The V gene end was trimmed by 0 bases and the J gene end by 4 bases; junction bases not matched to a gene: 7. The CDR3 runs to 16 residues. The CDR3 loop reads CASSQDGNRGSTEAFF. DNA for the CDR3: TGCGCCAGCAGCCAAGACGGGAACAGGGGGAGCACTGAAGCTTTCTTT.

This sequence joins TRBV18 and TRBJ1-2; D is possibly TRBD1 (5 bases). Trimming removed 2 bases at V and 7 bases at J, with 11 bases between. From germline, CDR1 is KGHSH and CDR2 LQKENI. CDR3 length equals 13 residues. The DNA of the CDR3 is TGTGCCAGCTCACCATCTGGGGACGGTGGCTACACCTTC. It specifies CASSPSGDGGYTF.

The chain combines TRBV5-1 with TRBJ2-5; D possibly corresponds to TRBD2 (6 bases). The V and J ends lost 8 bases and 4 bases respectively, with 21 bases between them. The CDR3 sequence is 15 residues long. From germline, CDR1 is SGHRS and CDR2 YFSETQ. CDR3 region: CASNTGTQRGETQYF. The CDR3 nucleotides read TGCGCCAGTAACACCGGGACTCAGAGGGGAGAGACCCAGTACTTC.

V gene TRBV19 combines with J gene TRBJ2-5, with D possibly matching TRBD2 (6 bases). Trimming took 4 bases from V and 5 from J, leaving 20 bases between them. This CDR3 is built from 16 residues. Per germline, CDR1 LNHDA and CDR2 SQIVND (reference sequence). The chain's CDR3 is CASSNTPGLEGETQYF. CDR3 sequence (DNA): TGTGCCAGTAGTAACACCCCGGGACTGGAGGGGGAGACCCAGTACTTC.